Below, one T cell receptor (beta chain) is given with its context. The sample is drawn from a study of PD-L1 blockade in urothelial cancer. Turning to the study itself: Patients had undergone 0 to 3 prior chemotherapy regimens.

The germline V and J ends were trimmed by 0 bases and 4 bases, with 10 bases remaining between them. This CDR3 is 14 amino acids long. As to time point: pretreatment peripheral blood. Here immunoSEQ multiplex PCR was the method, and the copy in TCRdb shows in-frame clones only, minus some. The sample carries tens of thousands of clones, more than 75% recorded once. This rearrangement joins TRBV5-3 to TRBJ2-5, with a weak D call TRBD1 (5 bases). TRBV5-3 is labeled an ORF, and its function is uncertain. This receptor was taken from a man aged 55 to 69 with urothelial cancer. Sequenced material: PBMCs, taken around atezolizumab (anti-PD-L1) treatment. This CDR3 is CARSLVRQGETQYF. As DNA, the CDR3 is TGTGCCAGAAGCTTGGTTCGCCAGGGAGAGACCCAGTACTTC.